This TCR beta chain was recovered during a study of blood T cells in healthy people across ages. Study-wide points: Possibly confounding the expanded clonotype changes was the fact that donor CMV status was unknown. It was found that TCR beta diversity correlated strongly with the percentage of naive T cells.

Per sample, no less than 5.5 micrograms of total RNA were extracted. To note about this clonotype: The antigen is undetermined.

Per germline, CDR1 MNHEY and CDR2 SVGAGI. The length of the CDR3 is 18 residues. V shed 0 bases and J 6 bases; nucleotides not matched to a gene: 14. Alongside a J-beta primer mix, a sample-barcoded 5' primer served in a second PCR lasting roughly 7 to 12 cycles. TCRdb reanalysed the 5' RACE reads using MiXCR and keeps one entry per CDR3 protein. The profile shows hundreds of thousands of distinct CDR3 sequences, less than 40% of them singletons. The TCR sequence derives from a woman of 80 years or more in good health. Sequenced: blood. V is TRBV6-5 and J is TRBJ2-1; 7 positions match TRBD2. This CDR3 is CASSYSLRLAPPLNEQFF. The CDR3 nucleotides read TGTGCCAGCAGTTACTCGCTAAGACTAGCTCCTCCCCTCAATGAGCAGTTCTTC.